The following is a TCR beta chain sequence with its context. Its target is unknown. The data belong to a study of T cells in women clearing cervical HPV infection. Study as a whole: Donors had HPV16-related CIN3 or worse; 2 had invasive cancer. Case blood drawn at lesion detection; control blood after infection cleared. Only a few women had HLA typing results available.

Sequencing used immunoSEQ multiplex PCR; TCRdb keeps in-frame clones, though not all of them. The data include more than 20,000 clones; the top ten clones carry 5.4%. Study-level findings and limits: CIN3+ cases had significantly higher TCR repertoire richness than controls, but evenness did not differ.

The sequence was collected from a woman between 18 and 75 years old with a cervical HPV16 infection that either progressed to CIN3+ or cleared (not recorded which). The source material was blood buffy coat.

The sequenced CDR3 bases are TGTGCCAGGAGTAAGGGACAGACCTCCTACGAG. It codes for CARSKGQTSYE. In full, the CDR3 is CARSKGQTSYEQYF. The chain couples TRBV6-2 or TRBV6-3 to TRBJ2-7; 7 nucleotides line up with TRBD1. The CDR3 goes on 3 residues after the read ends, and that part is filled in from the germline J gene. CDR1 and CDR2 from the germline V gene are MNHEY and SVGEGT. The J segment lost 0 bases and the V segment lost 9 bases, leaving 8 bases of the junction unmatched. This CDR3 is built from 14 residues.